Presented here are 12 T cell receptor beta chains from one specimen sequenced in a study of blood T cells in healthy people across ages. It was with a sample-barcoded 5' primer and a J-beta primer mix that a second PCR of about 6 to 12 cycles was run. TCRdb itself ran the 5' RACE reads through MiXCR, one entry per CDR3 protein. This table holds approximately 810,000 distinct CDR3 sequences, about 36% found once. Source material: blood. The receptors here all came from a young man in good health.

This clonotype has only a few counts. This chain links TRBV4-2 with TRBJ1-1, with unresolved D. CDR1 and CDR2 from the germline V gene are LGHNA and YNFKEQ. There are 15 residues in the CDR3. V lost 1 base, J lost 1 base, and 10 bases lay in between. DNA of the CDR3: TGTGCCAGCAGCCAAGTTGACCTTTCGAACACTGAAGCTTTCTTT. Its translation: CASSQVDLSNTEAFF.

This chain links TRBV12-3 or TRBV12-4 with TRBJ2-1; 8 bases are shared with TRBD2. V shed 5 bases and J 6 bases; nucleotides not matched to a gene: 9. This CDR3 has 15 residues. The CDR3 coding sequence is TGTGCCAGCAGTCCGAGCGGGGGAGCCCGCAATGAGCAGTTCTTC. Amino acids: CASSPSGGARNEQFF.

A few counts support this clonotype. The chain has TRBV7-2 and TRBJ2-5; 11 nucleotides match TRBD2. The J segment lost 2 bases and the V segment lost 6 bases, leaving 5 bases of the junction unmatched. Germline V lookup: CDR1 SGHTA, CDR2 FQGNSA. The length of the CDR3 is 15 residues. CDR3 nucleotide sequence: TGTGCCAGCAGTCCGACTAGCGGGGCACAAGAGACCCAGTACTTC. The encoded protein is CASSPTSGAQETQYF.

The sample holds a few counts of this clonotype. The chain has TRBV7-2 and TRBJ1-5, with D tentatively TRBD1 (6 bases). In germline, CDR1 is SGHTA, CDR2 FQGNSA. The CDR3 totals 14 residues. Trimming shortened V by 4 bases and J by 5 bases, and 12 bases separated the two germline ends. The CDR3 sequence: CASSSQGLDQPQHF. For the CDR3, the DNA is TGTGCCAGCAGCTCACAGGGCCTTGATCAGCCCCAGCATTTT.

The V and J genes are TRBV29-1 and TRBJ2-5; D may be TRBD1 (6 bases). Germline values: CDR1 SQVTM, CDR2 ANQGSEA. The CDR3 loop spans 13 amino acids. Trimming left V 6 bases short and J 11 bases short, with 22 bases between. Here the CDR3 DNA reads TGCAGCGTACCGGGACATCGGATGGGGGAGCAGTACTTC. It is translated as CSVPGHRMGEQYF.

The table lists this clonotype with a few counts. The chain recombines TRBV7-2 with TRBJ1-1; no clear D gene. With 1 base removed from V and 10 bases from J, the gap between germline ends came to 19 bases. Germline V gives CDR1 SGHTA, CDR2 FQGNSA. The CDR3 loop spans 15 amino acids. CDR3 DNA sequence: TGTGCCAGCAGCTTAGATTCGGGGAACGACCAAAGAGCTTTCTTT. It specifies CASSLDSGNDQRAFF.

Worth noting for this clonotype: A junction boundary mismatches the germline segment, possibly from a read error. The rearrangement uses TRBV4-2 and TRBJ2-1, with D uncertain. This CDR3 has 14 residues. The germline V gene encodes CDR1 LGHNA and CDR2 YNFKEQ. The CDR3 here is CASSQLSSCNEQFF. The CDR3 region has the DNA TGTGCCAGCAGCCAACTATCTTCCTGCAATGAGCAGTTCTTC.

The V and J genes are TRBV29-1 and TRBJ2-1, with no clear D. Trimming removed 7 bases from V and 8 bases from J, with 3 bases in between. The CDR3 totals 8 residues. Germline CDR1 reads SQVTM; CDR2 reads ANQGSEA. CDR3 DNA: TGCAGCGGGGATGAGCAGTTCTTC. It codes for CSGDEQFF.

Of note for this clonotype: A much larger clone lies a single base off, so this may be a read error. The J gene is TRBJ2-1, the V gene TRBV6-5; a weak D match, TRBD1 (7 bases). V was cut by 0 bases and J by 5 bases, with 14 bases left in between. Germline lookup yields CDR1 MNHEY and CDR2 SVGAGI. CDR3 length: 16 amino acids. The CDR3 coding sequence is TGTGCCAGCAGTTACTCGGAGGGGGCAGGTCACAATGAGCAGTTCTTC. It specifies CASSYSEGAGHNEQFF.

As for this clonotype: The junction does not match germline at one end; this may be a read error. This chain uses TRBV29-1 with TRBJ2-5; the D gene is possibly TRBD1 (6 bases). The CDR3 totals 12 residues. Per germline, CDR1 SQVTM and CDR2 ANQGSEA. The CDR3 region is CSVEDRQEIQYF. Here the CDR3 DNA reads TGCAGCGTTGAGGACAGACAAGAGATCCAGTACTTC. Combining the CDR3 with reference TRBV29-1 and TRBJ2-5 gives the whole variable domain SAVISQKPSRDICQRGTSLTIQCQVDSQVTMMFWYRQQPGQSLTLIATANQGSEATYESGFVIDKFPISRPNLTFSTLTVSNMSPEDSSIYLCSVEDRQEIQYFGPGTRLLVL.

The chain combines TRBV7-9 with TRBJ1-4, with 8 bases matching TRBD1. Germline-derived CDR1 and CDR2 are SEHNR and FQNEAQ (reference sequence). This CDR3 has 17 residues. Trimming at V came to 5 bases and at J to 7 bases, leaving 15 bases not matched to a gene. CDR3 coding DNA: TGTGCCAGCAGCGGGGGCGTCGGGACAGGTATTTCTGAAAAACTGTTTTTT. This sequence encodes CASSGGVGTGISEKLFF.

The V call is TRBV12-3 or TRBV12-4, the J call TRBJ2-7, with D hard to call. The ends were cut back, 5 bases at V and 7 bases at J, with 27 bases in the middle. The CDR3 is made up of 17 amino acids. The CDR3 sequence: CASSVFLGNEVNNEQYF. CDR3 sequence (DNA): TGTGCCAGCAGTGTATTTCTGGGGAACGAAGTGAACAATGAGCAGTACTTC.